These 21 T cell receptor beta chains originate from one sample sequenced in a study of patients and donors after allogeneic stem cell transplantation. TCRdb re-analysed the RT-PCR reads in MiXCR, keeping a single row per CDR3 protein. The profile shows about 110,000 distinct CDR3 sequences, around 38% of them singletons. The sample taken for sequencing was blood, either unsorted or a sorted T cell fraction (not recorded which). The receptors were sampled from a human donor who was either an allogeneic HSCT recipient or a stem cell or donor lymphocyte infusion donor (not recorded which). It is not recorded whose cells these are; they may come from a transplant donor.

The chain has TRBV7-2 and TRBJ2-3; D might be TRBD1 or TRBD2, each matching 5 bases. Germline V gene sequence: CDR1 SGHTA, CDR2 FQGNSA. V lost 3 bases and J lost 3, with 10 bases in between. The CDR3 length is 14 residues. CDR3 protein: CASSFWDGTDTQYF. The CDR3 DNA reads as TGTGCCAGCAGCTTCTGGGACGGGACAGATACGCAGTATTTT.

The chain couples TRBV20-1 to TRBJ2-2, with D unresolved. CDR1 DFQATT and CDR2 SNEGSKA come from the germline V gene (reference sequence). V was shortened by 3 bases and J by 1 base, with 9 bases between the two germline ends. There are 14 residues in the CDR3. As DNA, the CDR3 is TGCAGTGCTAGGATATGGGGGAACACCGGGGAGCTGTTTTTT. Translated, it gives CSARIWGNTGELFF.

This clonotype showed up just a few times. This sequence joins TRBV24-1 and TRBJ2-7; tentative D call: TRBD1 (5 bases). The CDR3 runs 13 residues. Germline CDR1 is KGHDR and CDR2 is SFDVKD. The V gene lost 4 bases and the J gene lost 0 bases, with 6 bases spanning the gap. CDR3 region: CATSEDTSYEQYF. The CDR3 DNA reads as TGTGCCACCAGTGAGGACACCTCCTACGAGCAGTACTTC.

V gene TRBV7-2 combines with J gene TRBJ1-2; TRBD1 matches at 9 bases. V was clipped by 1 base and J by 7 bases; unmatched bases: 4. The CDR3 runs to 14 residues. Germline lookup yields CDR1 SGHTA and CDR2 FQGNSA. The CDR3 DNA reads as TGTGCCAGCAGCTTAGTGGACAGGGGAATTGGCTACACCTTC. It translates to CASSLVDRGIGYTF.

The V call is TRBV6-2 or TRBV6-3, the J call TRBJ1-1, with D hard to call. Trimming took 5 bases from V and 6 from J, leaving 7 bases between them. The CDR3 is 11 residues long. Germline V gene sequence: CDR1 MNHEY, CDR2 SVGEGT. The CDR3, as DNA: TGTGCCAGCAGTAAGGGAGCTGAAGCTTTCTTT. It is translated as CASSKGAEAFF.

V is TRBV5-5 and J is TRBJ1-4, with D perhaps matching TRBD1 (5 bases). CDR3 length: 17 amino acids. The germline gives CDR1 SGHKS, CDR2 YYEKEE (reference sequence). V lost 4 bases and J lost 8, with 24 bases in between. The DNA for the CDR3 is TGTGCCAGCAGCACCTCGTGGGGACCCAACAGACTGGAAAAACTGTTTTTT. Amino acid sequence: CASSTSWGPNRLEKLFF. Based on the CDR3 plus reference TRBV5-5 and TRBJ1-4, the full variable domain is DAGVTQSPTHLIKTRGQQVTLRCSPISGHKSVSWYQQVLGQGPQFIFQYYEKEERGRGNFPDRFSARQFPNYSSELNVNALLLGDSALYLCASSTSWGPNRLEKLFFGSGTQLSVL.

The V gene is TRBV7-2, the J gene TRBJ2-1; possibly TRBD1 for D (6 bases). Germline CDR1 is SGHTA and CDR2 is FQGNSA. V was clipped by 1 base and J by 2 bases, with 15 bases between them. This CDR3 spans 17 amino acids. The CDR3 sequence: CASSLGGLQGTYNEQFF. CDR3 nucleotide sequence: TGTGCCAGCAGCTTAGGCGGGCTACAGGGCACCTACAATGAGCAGTTCTTC.

The chain links TRBV29-1 to TRBJ1-1; D is perhaps TRBD1 (5 bases). The CDR3 contains 13 residues. V was trimmed by 6 bases and J by 1 base, leaving 12 bases between them. Germline V lookup: CDR1 SQVTM, CDR2 ANQGSEA. The CDR3 DNA reads as TGCAGCGTCCTTACTGACAGGAACACTGAAGCTTTCTTT. Translation gives CSVLTDRNTEAFF.

J is TRBJ1-5 and V is TRBV6-6, with 8 bases lining up with TRBD1. This CDR3 is built from 14 residues. The ends lost 5 bases at V and 4 bases at J; junction bases unmatched: 4. The V gene's germline CDR1 is MNHNY and CDR2 SVGAGI (reference sequence). The CDR3 here is CASSRTGQNQPQHF. CDR3 sequence (DNA): TGTGCCAGCAGTCGGACAGGGCAGAATCAGCCCCAGCATTTT.

This rearrangement joins TRBV28 to TRBJ1-1; 10 bases map to TRBD1. CDR1 MDHEN and CDR2 SYDVKM come from the germline V gene. The ends lost 5 bases at V and 1 base at J; junction bases unmatched: 4. The CDR3 extends over 15 amino acids. CDR3 amino acids: CASSTRDRGNTEAFF. CDR3 DNA sequence: TGTGCCAGCAGTACCCGGGACAGGGGGAACACTGAAGCTTTCTTT.

The chain couples TRBV29-1 to TRBJ2-1, with unresolved D. This CDR3 region has 11 residues. Germline V gene data show CDR1 as SQVTM and CDR2 as ANQGSEA. Trimming shortened V by 3 bases and J by 10 bases, and 10 bases separated the two germline ends. The CDR3 DNA sequence: TGCAGCGTTGACGGGCGCCTCGAGCAGTTCTTC. Amino acids: CSVDGRLEQFF.

Only a few counts were recorded for this clonotype. J is TRBJ1-1 and V is TRBV7-9; no clear D gene. CDR3 size: 12 residues. V shed 2 bases and J shed 7 bases, with 8 bases lying between them. Germline V gene sequence: CDR1 SEHNR, CDR2 FQNEAQ (reference sequence). CDR3 loop: CASSLLQFEAFF. CDR3 in DNA: TGTGCCAGCAGCTTATTACAGTTTGAAGCTTTCTTT.

The gene calls are TRBV5-5 and TRBJ2-2; D gene ambiguous. CDR1 is SGHKS and CDR2 is YYEKEE in the germline V gene (reference sequence). The CDR3 is 12 residues long. V lost 0 bases, J lost 8 bases, and 5 bases lay in between. CDR3 protein: CASSLGLGELFF. CDR3 sequence (DNA): TGTGCCAGCAGCTTGGGGCTGGGGGAGCTGTTTTTT.

The CDR3 region has the DNA TGCAGTGCTAGGGACCGTAAAAGGGATGAAAAACTGTTTTTT. As protein: CSARDRKRDEKLFF. The chain couples TRBV20-1 to TRBJ1-4; no reliable D call. This CDR3 comprises 14 residues. Germline loops: CDR1 DFQATT, CDR2 SNEGSKA (reference sequence). V shed 3 bases and J shed 6 bases, with 14 bases lying between them.

This clonotype showed up just a few times. The CDR3 region has the DNA TGTGCCTGGAGTAGGACACTGTCGACAGGGATAAATGAAAAACTGTTTTTT. Translated, it gives CAWSRTLSTGINEKLFF. The V gene is TRBV30, the J gene TRBJ1-4; 7 bases align to TRBD1. The germline V gene encodes CDR1 GTSNPN and CDR2 SVGIG (reference sequence). With 2 bases clipped from V and 5 bases from J, the junction kept 14 bases outside the gene matches. CDR3 size: 17 residues.

V gene TRBV6-5 combines with J gene TRBJ2-7; 10 nucleotides match TRBD2. With V trimmed by 3 bases and J by 4 bases, 6 bases remained unmatched. The CDR3 runs 15 residues. Germline V gives CDR1 MNHEY, CDR2 SVGAGI. DNA for the CDR3: TGTGCCAGCAGTTATGGTCTAGCGGGAGTATACGAGCAGTACTTC. This encodes CASSYGLAGVYEQYF.

This sequence joins TRBV27 and TRBJ2-2, with D possibly matching TRBD2 (6 bases). The CDR3 loop spans 14 amino acids. V shed 5 bases and J shed 0 bases, with 7 bases lying between them. Germline V gene sequence: CDR1 MNHEY, CDR2 SMNVEV (reference sequence). The CDR3 DNA sequence: TGTGCCAGCAGTCGACTAGCGAACACCGGGGAGCTGTTTTTT. Translation: CASSRLANTGELFF.

This clonotype was detected only a few times. This chain's CDR3 is CASSLRRQGANYGYTF. DNA of the CDR3: TGTGCCAGCAGTTTAAGGCGGCAGGGAGCTAACTATGGCTACACCTTC. J is TRBJ1-2 and V is TRBV12-3 or TRBV12-4; maybe TRBD1 (5 bases). The V and J ends lost 2 bases and 0 bases respectively, with 13 bases between them. CDR3 length: 16 residues.

Here the CDR3 DNA reads TGTGCCAGCAGAACTAGCGGATACTCTGGGGCCAACGTCCTGACTTTC. It codes for CASRTSGYSGANVLTF. This chain uses TRBV28 with TRBJ2-6; TRBD2 matches at 8 bases. Losses at the gene ends were 6 bases for V and 0 bases for J; bases not matched to a gene: 4. The CDR3 has 16 residues. The germline CDR1 and CDR2 sequences are MDHEN and SYDVKM.

This clonotype appeared a few times. J is TRBJ2-7 and V is TRBV28; 8 nucleotides align to TRBD1. The CDR3 is made up of 14 amino acids. The trim removed 4 bases at V and 4 bases at J, leaving 6 bases unmatched. Per the germline V gene, CDR1 is MDHEN and CDR2 is SYDVKM. In DNA form, the CDR3 reads TGTGCCAGCAGTTCTACAGGGGGTGGGTACGAGCAGTACTTC. Amino acids: CASSSTGGGYEQYF.

The genes are TRBV7-9 and TRBJ2-7; 8 bases agree with TRBD1. The trim removed 7 bases at V and 1 base at J, leaving 6 bases unmatched. CDR1 is SEHNR, CDR2 FQNEAQ, per germline (reference sequence). There are 14 residues in the CDR3. The CDR3 is CASTEGQVSYEQYF. Here the CDR3 DNA reads TGTGCCAGCACCGAGGGACAGGTTTCCTACGAGCAGTACTTC.